Following are 10 T cell receptor beta chains from one sample sequenced in a study of T cell responses to AZD1222 COVID-19 vaccine. Method: immunoSEQ multiplex PCR; TCRdb's copy keeps in-frame clones and lacks some. The sample holds approximately 150,000 clones, about 92% seen once. Sequenced here: peripheral blood, sampled on day 0 of MenACWY control vaccination. The receptors were gathered from an adult in good health.

This sequence joins TRBV6-5 and TRBJ1-2; D unresolved. The CDR3 covers 13 residues. Germline lookup yields CDR1 MNHEY and CDR2 SVGAGI. Trimming took 7 bases from V and 4 from J, leaving 13 bases between them. CDR3: CASKEGPGYGYTF. For the CDR3, the DNA is TGTGCCAGCAAAGAAGGGCCTGGCTATGGCTACACCTTC.

A note on this clone: The DNA is left out, because the CDR3 cannot be placed on it with certainty; the CDR3 is given as TCRdb lists it. J is TRBJ1-1 and V is TRBV11-2; TRBD1 is the table's D call, not checked against the DNA. Germline values: CDR1 SGHAT, CDR2 FQNNGV. The CDR3 length is 14 residues, termini included. CDR3 loop: CASILDRVNTEAFF.

This chain uses TRBV5-1 with TRBJ2-7; 13 bases line up with TRBD2. CDR3 length: 14 amino acids. Germline V gene lookup returns CDR1 SGHRS and CDR2 YFSETQ. The trim removed 4 bases at V and 7 bases at J, leaving 5 bases unmatched. The CDR3 loop is CASSPGLAGHEQYF. The CDR3 DNA reads TGCGCCAGCAGCCCGGGACTAGCGGGACATGAGCAGTACTTC. The variable domain in full, with the rest retrieved from reference TRBV5-1 and TRBJ2-7, is KAGVTQTPRYLIKTRGQQVTLSCSPISGHRSVSWYQQTPGQGLQFLFEYFSETQRNKGNFPGRFSGRQFSNSRSEMNVSTLELGDSALYLCASSPGLAGHEQYFGPGTRLTVT.

This chain links TRBV7-2 with TRBJ2-2; 12 bases are a match to TRBD2. The CDR3 has 17 residues. With 5 bases clipped from V and 6 bases from J, the junction kept 10 bases outside the gene matches. Germline CDR1 is SGHTA and CDR2 is FQGNSA. CDR3 nucleotide sequence: TGTGCCAGCAGCCCCCGACCCCTAGCGGGAGGGTCCGGGGAGCTGTTTTTT. Its translation: CASSPRPLAGGSGELFF.

The chain employs TRBV28 and TRBJ1-2; no clear D gene. Germline V gene lookup returns CDR1 MDHEN and CDR2 SYDVKM. CDR3 length equals 13 residues. V lost 3 bases to trimming and J lost 8 bases, with 13 bases between them. DNA of the CDR3: TGTGCCAGCAGTTTCGGTGGGGATGGCGGCTACACCTTC. Its protein is CASSFGGDGGYTF.

The genes are TRBV20-1 and TRBJ2-1; D call uncertain. CDR1 and CDR2 from the germline V gene are DFQATT and SNEGSKA (reference sequence). V lost 5 bases and J lost 5, with 4 bases in between. There are 10 residues in the CDR3. The CDR3 sequence is CSASDNEQFF. CDR3 sequence (DNA): TGCAGTGCTTCAGACAATGAGCAGTTCTTC.

The rearrangement uses TRBV19 and TRBJ1-5, with no clear D. Trimming left V 7 bases short and J 5 bases short, with 12 bases between. The CDR3 has 13 residues. CDR1 LNHDA and CDR2 SQIVND come from the germline V gene (reference sequence). In DNA form, the CDR3 reads TGTGCCAGTACGAGGCAGGCCGATCAGCCCCAGCATTTT. The encoded protein is CASTRQADQPQHF.

J is TRBJ2-5 and V is TRBV11-2; D unclear. Germline V lookup: CDR1 SGHAT, CDR2 FQNNGV. The CDR3 extends over 14 amino acids. Trimming stripped 0 bases from V and 5 bases from J, with 10 bases between. The CDR3 DNA is TGTGCCAGCAGCTTAGATACAGCCCTCGAGACCCAGTACTTC. It specifies CASSLDTALETQYF.

The CDR3 is CASSLRAQRNQPQHF. The CDR3 nucleotides are TGTGCCAGCAGTTTACGGGCCCAGCGCAATCAGCCCCAGCATTTT. The chain is built from TRBV27 and TRBJ1-5; D remains ambiguous. The CDR3 loop spans 15 amino acids. Germline CDR1 is MNHEY and CDR2 is SMNVEV (reference sequence). V lost 2 bases and J 2 bases, leaving 10 bases between the germline ends.

CDR3 protein: CASSLTGQGSGNTIYF. DNA for the CDR3: TGTGCCAGCAGCTTAACAGGGCAGGGCTCTGGAAACACCATATATTTT. The gene calls are TRBV5-6 and TRBJ1-3; weak D call: TRBD1 (6 bases). Germline lookup yields CDR1 SGHDT and CDR2 YYEEEE. V gave up 2 bases and J gave up 0 bases, with 12 bases separating them. The CDR3 sequence is 16 residues long.